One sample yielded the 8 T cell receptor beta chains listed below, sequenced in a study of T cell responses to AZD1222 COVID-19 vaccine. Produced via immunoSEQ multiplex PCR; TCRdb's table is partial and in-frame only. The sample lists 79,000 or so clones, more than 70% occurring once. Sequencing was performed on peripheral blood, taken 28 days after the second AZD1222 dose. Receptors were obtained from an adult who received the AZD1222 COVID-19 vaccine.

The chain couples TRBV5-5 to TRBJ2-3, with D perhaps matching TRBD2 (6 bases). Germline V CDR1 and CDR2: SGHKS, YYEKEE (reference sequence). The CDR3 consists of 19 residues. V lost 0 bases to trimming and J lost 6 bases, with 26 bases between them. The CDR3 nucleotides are TGTGCCAGCAGCTTGGCCAGTCCGGACGTTGGCGGGGCCAGGGATACGCAGTATTTT. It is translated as CASSLASPDVGGARDTQYF.

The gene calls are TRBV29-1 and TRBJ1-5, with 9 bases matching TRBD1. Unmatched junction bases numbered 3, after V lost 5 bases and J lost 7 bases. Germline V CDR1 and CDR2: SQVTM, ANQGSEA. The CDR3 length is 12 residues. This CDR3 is CSVSGQGQPQHF. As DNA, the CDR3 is TGCAGCGTTTCGGGACAGGGCCAGCCCCAGCATTTT.

CDR3 nucleotide sequence: TGTGCCAGCAGTTACAGGGGGTTCTATGGCTACACCTTC. Encoded protein: CASSYRGFYGYTF. The rearrangement joins TRBV27 to TRBJ1-2; 8 positions agree with TRBD1. Germline V gene data show CDR1 as MNHEY and CDR2 as SMNVEV (reference sequence). The CDR3 contains 13 residues. J lost 4 bases, V lost 4 bases, and 2 bases had no gene match.

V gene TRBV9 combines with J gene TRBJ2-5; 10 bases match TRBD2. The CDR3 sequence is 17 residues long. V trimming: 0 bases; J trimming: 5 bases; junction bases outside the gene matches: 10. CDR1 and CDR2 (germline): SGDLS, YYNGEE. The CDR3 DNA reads TGTGCCAGCAGCGTAGGAGTACGAGCGGGGGGGCCGGAGACCCAGTACTTC. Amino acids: CASSVGVRAGGPETQYF.

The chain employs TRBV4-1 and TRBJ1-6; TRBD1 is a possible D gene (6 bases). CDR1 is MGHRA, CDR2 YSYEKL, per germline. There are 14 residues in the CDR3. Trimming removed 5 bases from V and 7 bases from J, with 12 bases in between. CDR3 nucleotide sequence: TGCGCCAGCAGCTTGACAGGTGACAATTCACCCCTCCACTTT. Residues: CASSLTGDNSPLHF.

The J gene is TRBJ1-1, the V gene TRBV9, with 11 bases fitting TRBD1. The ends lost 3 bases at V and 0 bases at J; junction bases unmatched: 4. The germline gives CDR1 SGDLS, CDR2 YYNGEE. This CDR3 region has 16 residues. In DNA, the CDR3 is TGTGCCAGCAGCGCCGGGACAGGGGGATTGAACACTGAAGCTTTCTTT. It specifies CASSAGTGGLNTEAFF.

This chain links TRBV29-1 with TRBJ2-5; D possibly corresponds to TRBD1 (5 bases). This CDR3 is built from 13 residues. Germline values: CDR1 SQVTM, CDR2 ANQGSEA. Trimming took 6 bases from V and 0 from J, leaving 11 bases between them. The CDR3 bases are TGCAGCGTAGAACGACAGTACCAAGAGACCCAGTACTTC. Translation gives CSVERQYQETQYF.

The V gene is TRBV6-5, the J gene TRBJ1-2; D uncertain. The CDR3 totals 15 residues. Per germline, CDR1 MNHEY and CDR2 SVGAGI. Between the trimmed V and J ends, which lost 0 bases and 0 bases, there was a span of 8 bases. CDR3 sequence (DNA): TGTGCCAGCAGTTACTCCGGGGAAACTAACTATGGCTACACCTTC. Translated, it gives CASSYSGETNYGYTF.